The clone carrying this TCR beta chain was seen just once. TCRdb's table, derived via immunoSEQ multiplex PCR, lists solely in-frame clones and lacks some. The table records roughly 360,000 clones, 81% of them present only once. The data derive from a study of blood T cell repertoires in COVID-19. Trimming shortened V by 1 base and J by 5 bases, and 11 bases separated the two germline ends. The CDR3 contains 14 residues. CDR1 is SGHTA and CDR2 is FQGNSA in the germline V gene. The V and J genes are TRBV7-2 and TRBJ1-2; D is ambiguous. The receptor was isolated from a human donor with acute or convalescent COVID-19. The donor label of this sample is uncertain. Input material: peripheral blood. The CDR3 nucleotides read TGTGCCAGCAGCTTAGGCGGCAGCCAATATGGCTACACCTTC. It yields the protein CASSLGGSQYGYTF.